A selection of T cell receptor beta chains follows, all from one sample in a study of human T cells and chemical hapten exposure. MiXCR, applied by TCRdb to the RACE reads, yields one record per CDR3 protein. The sample shows about 68,000 distinct CDR3 sequences, 11% of them seen only once. The sequenced sample was whole blood, obtained in connection with sensitization to the hapten diphenylcyclopropenone (DPC). These receptor sequences come from a woman aged 45-59 years with alopecia areata. Some clones in this sample may be carry-over from other donors' samples. The CDR3 runs from the conserved cysteine through the conserved F or W. A D gene is named only where the DNA matches it firmly. Size is stated for part of the rows, as once, few or many counts, or as a class when the clone is expanded.

J: TRBJ2-2; D: TRBD1; size: many; V: TRBV7-3; DNA: TGTGCCAGCAGTGATTCAGGGGGCCCGGCCGGGGAGCTGTTTTTT; CDR3: CASSDSGGPAGELFF
J: TRBJ2-1; D: TRBD1; size: few; V: TRBV29-1; DNA: TGCAGCGTTTTAGGGGGACAGGGACCCTCCTACAATGAGCAGTTCTTC; CDR3: CSVLGGQGPSYNEQFF
J: TRBJ1-4; D: .; size: few; V: TRBV20-1; DNA: TGCAGTGCCTCTTCTCCAGGGGATGAAAAACTGTTTTTT; CDR3: CSASSPGDEKLFF
J: TRBJ2-3; D: TRBD2; size: .; V: TRBV7-2; DNA: TGTGCCAGCAGCTTAGATGGCGGGGGGGCCGGAGATACGCAGTATTTT; CDR3: CASSLDGGGAGDTQYF
J: TRBJ2-2; D: .; size: many; V: TRBV20-1; DNA: TGCAGTGCCTCCCCCCTAAGGGCGGGACGAGCCACCGGGGAGCTGTTTTTT; CDR3: CSASPLRAGRATGELFF
J: TRBJ2-3; D: .; size: few; V: TRBV30; DNA: TGTGCCTGGAGTCTCGGCACAGATACGCAGTATTTT; CDR3: CAWSLGTDTQYF
J: TRBJ2-3; D: TRBD2; size: many; V: TRBV6-2/TRBV6-3; DNA: TGTGCCAGCAGTTACCTATTAACTAGCGGGTTCACAGATACGCAGTATTTT; CDR3: CASSYLLTSGFTDTQYF
J: TRBJ1-2; D: .; size: .; V: TRBV27; DNA: TGTGCCAGCAGTTTCCAAGACAGACCTTATGGCTACACCTTC; CDR3: CASSFQDRPYGYTF
J: TRBJ1-2; D: .; size: few; V: TRBV7-9; DNA: TGTGCCAGCAGCCCGTATATTGGCTACACCTTC; CDR3: CASSPYIGYTF
J: TRBJ2-7; D: TRBD2; size: .; V: TRBV30; DNA: TGTGCCTGGAGTCGGGGGGGTATAAACTACGAGCAGTACTTC; CDR3: CAWSRGGINYEQYF
J: TRBJ1-2; D: TRBD1; size: many; V: TRBV29-1; DNA: TGCAGCGTCCTACTGCGGGACAGGGGGCGAAGGAACTATGGCTACACCTTC; CDR3: CSVLLRDRGRRNYGYTF
J: TRBJ2-3; D: .; size: .; V: TRBV10-1; DNA: TGCGCCAGCAGATCTAGCGGCACAGATACGCAGTATTTT; CDR3: CASRSSGTDTQYF
J: TRBJ2-6; D: .; size: few; V: TRBV11-3; DNA: TGTGCCAGCTCCTTGGGGATGGGGGCCAACGTCCTGACTTTC; CDR3: CASSLGMGANVLTF
J: TRBJ2-7; D: .; size: many; V: TRBV4-3; DNA: TGCGCCAGCAGCCAAGACCCTTTTGAGCGACGCGAGCAGTACTTC; CDR3: CASSQDPFERREQYF
J: TRBJ1-5; D: .; size: few; V: TRBV4-1; DNA: TGCGCCAGCAGCCAGGGTCATGATCAGCCCCAGCATTTT; CDR3: CASSQGHDQPQHF
J: TRBJ1-3; D: .; size: .; V: TRBV18; DNA: TGTGCCAGCTCACCACCGGGCGTAATTGGAAACACCATATATTTT; CDR3: CASSPPGVIGNTIYF
J: TRBJ2-7; D: .; size: few; V: TRBV5-1; DNA: TGCGCCAGCAGCCCCAGTCCAGGGGTCCCCTCCTACGAGCAGTACTTC; CDR3: CASSPSPGVPSYEQYF
J: TRBJ1-3; D: TRBD1; size: few; V: TRBV28; DNA: TGTGCCAGCAGTTCGACAGGGGAAGCCTCTGGAAACACCATATATTTT; CDR3: CASSSTGEASGNTIYF